These 11 T cell receptor beta chains came from one sample sequenced in a study of T cell responses to AZD1222 COVID-19 vaccine. Method: immunoSEQ multiplex PCR; TCRdb's copy keeps in-frame clones and lacks some. Altogether about 190,000 clones are present, almost 95% being singletons, with the ten largest covering 7.5% to 10%. Material: peripheral blood, obtained on day 0 of AZD1222 vaccination. These receptors were taken from an adult in good health.

The chain couples TRBV4-1 to TRBJ1-5; weak D call: TRBD1 (5 bases). Trimming removed 0 bases from V and 7 bases from J, with 10 bases in between. This CDR3 has 14 residues. Germline CDR1 MGHRA, CDR2 YSYEKL. The CDR3, as DNA: TGCGCCAGCAGCCAAGATAGTCAGGGCCAGCCCCAGCATTTT. Translated, it gives CASSQDSQGQPQHF.

The chain has TRBV3-1 (or the pseudogene TRBV3-2) and TRBJ2-7, with D possibly TRBD2 on 5 matching bases. Between the trimmed V and J ends, which lost 4 bases and 0 bases, there was a span of 13 bases. The CDR3 length is 15 residues. In germline, CDR1 is LGHDT, CDR2 YNNKEL (reference sequence). The CDR3 bases are TGTGCCAGCAGCCGGACGGACTTTAGCTCCTACGAGCAGTACTTC. It is translated as CASSRTDFSSYEQYF.

The rearrangement links TRBV5-1 to TRBJ2-5; D is unclear. Germline V gene data show CDR1 as SGHRS and CDR2 as YFSETQ. V lost 3 bases and J 1 base, leaving 4 bases between the germline ends. This CDR3 region has 12 residues. CDR3 nucleotide sequence: TGCGCCAGCAGCTACCGCCAAGAGACCCAGTACTTC. Protein: CASSYRQETQYF.

This chain uses TRBV16 with TRBJ2-7; tentatively, D is TRBD2 (6 bases). V lost 0 bases to trimming and J lost 5 bases, with 8 bases between them. The V gene's germline CDR1 is KGHSY and CDR2 FQNENV. The CDR3 is 13 amino acids. CDR3: CASSQSEGNEQYF. The CDR3 nucleotides are TGTGCCAGCAGCCAATCGGAGGGGAACGAGCAGTACTTC.

The genes are TRBV18 and TRBJ1-2; 7 bases map to TRBD1. Germline values: CDR1 KGHSH, CDR2 LQKENI. CDR3 size: 14 residues. After removal of 3 bases from V and 8 bases from J, the junction contained 9 bases not matched to a gene. The CDR3 region has the DNA TGTGCCAGCTCACCGCCCGGGACAGTTACCGGCTACACCTTC. This gives the protein CASSPPGTVTGYTF.

The chain is built from TRBV5-4 and TRBJ1-2; D is uncertain. There are 13 residues in the CDR3. The germline V gene has CDR1 SGHNT and CDR2 YYREEE (reference sequence). V was pared by 0 bases and J by 11 bases, with 14 bases between. The CDR3: CASSLEMGSYYTF. In DNA, the CDR3 is TGTGCCAGCAGCTTGGAAATGGGGTCATATTACACCTTC.

CDR3 sequence (DNA): TGTGCCAGCAGCGACCAAGTACGACAGGGGTATGGCTACACCTTC. Translation: CASSDQVRQGYGYTF. This chain uses TRBV9 with TRBJ1-2; 8 positions agree with TRBD1. Per the germline V gene, CDR1 is SGDLS and CDR2 is YYNGEE. This CDR3 has 15 amino acids. V lost 3 bases to trimming and J lost 5 bases; unmatched junction nucleotides: 9.

The J gene is TRBJ2-3, the V gene TRBV19, with a tentative D call TRBD2 (6 bases). The germline CDR1 and CDR2 sequences are LNHDA and SQIVND (reference sequence). Trimming stripped 10 bases from V and 8 bases from J, with 10 bases between. The CDR3 totals 10 residues. CDR3 in DNA: TGTGCCACGGGACTTTCTACGCAGTATTTT. Translated: CATGLSTQYF.

This sequence joins TRBV5-1 and TRBJ2-1; tentatively, D is TRBD2 (6 bases). CDR1 SGHRS and CDR2 YFSETQ come from the germline V gene. V was shortened by 4 bases and J by 4 bases, with 9 bases between the two germline ends. The CDR3 is 13 amino acids. CDR3 residues: CASSEGLYNEQFF. The CDR3 DNA is TGCGCCAGCAGCGAGGGACTTTACAATGAGCAGTTCTTC.

The chain couples TRBV9 to TRBJ2-5; TRBD2 aligns across 13 bases. Losses at the gene ends were 5 bases for V and 4 bases for J; bases not matched to a gene: 5. The CDR3 is made up of 15 amino acids. Looked up from germline, CDR1 is SGDLS and CDR2 is YYNGEE. The CDR3 DNA reads as TGTGCCAGCAGTATGACTAGCGGGAGGTCAGAGACCCAGTACTTC. Translated, it gives CASSMTSGRSETQYF.

The chain combines TRBV6-5 with TRBJ1-1; D gene unclear. Germline V gives CDR1 MNHEY, CDR2 SVGAGI. V lost 6 bases and J 2 bases, leaving 13 bases between the germline ends. CDR3 length: 14 amino acids. The CDR3 spells CASSQDTGNTEAFF. In nucleotides, the CDR3 is TGTGCCAGCAGCCAAGACACGGGAAACACTGAAGCTTTCTTT.